These T cell receptor beta chains were read from a single sample in a study of blood T cell repertoires in COVID-19. This table comes from immunoSEQ multiplex PCR, and its TCRdb copy is limited to in-frame clones, with some not included. The sample includes roughly 49,000 clones, 75% to 90% of them seen just once. The source material was peripheral blood. Receptor source: a human donor in a cohort sampled during active COVID-19. Each CDR3 is given with its conserved first and last residue. Each record gives: clone size, J gene, D gene, V gene, CDR3 DNA, CDR3 protein. The D gene is left open where the match is weak. Rows give clone size only sometimes, using once, few, many, or a class for an expanded clone.

>NA|TRBJ2-5|TRBD1|TRBV9
TGTGCCAGCAGCCAAGACAGGGTGGGAGAGACCCAGTACTTC
CASSQDRVGETQYF
>few|TRBJ2-2|NA|TRBV2
TGTGCCAGCAGGCCGGGGGGCCGGAACACCGGGGAGCTGTTTTTT
CASRPGGRNTGELFF
>NA|TRBJ1-3|NA|TRBV5-5
TGTGCCAGCAGCCACACCCCGGTGCAGGAACCTGGAAACACCATATATTTT
CASSHTPVQEPGNTIYF
>NA|TRBJ1-5|TRBD1|TRBV6-2/TRBV6-3
TGTGCCAGCAGTTCCCGACAGGGGTTCGGCAATCAGCCCCAGCATTTT
CASSSRQGFGNQPQHF
>NA|TRBJ2-7|TRBD1|TRBV30
TGTGCCTGGAGTCCAACCGGGACAGGGATTATCTACGAGCAGTACTTC
CAWSPTGTGIIYEQYF
>NA|TRBJ2-7|NA|TRBV2
TGTGCCAGCTCAGGACAGCCGAGATCCTACGAGCAATACTTC
CASSGQPRSYEQYF
>NA|TRBJ1-3|NA|TRBV7-2
TGTGCCAGCAGCTTTTCCGAGCGAGGAAACACCATATATTTT
CASSFSERGNTIYF
>NA|TRBJ1-2|NA|TRBV12-3/TRBV12-4
TGTGCCAGCAGCCAGGGCGCCGGAAATGGCTACACCTTC
CASSQGAGNGYTF
>NA|TRBJ1-5|NA|TRBV19
TGTGCCAGTAGTATTGAAGTCTGGGCAGCCGTACAGCCCCAGCATTTT
CASSIEVWAAVQPQHF
>NA|TRBJ1-6|NA|TRBV6-1
TGTGCCAGCAGTGAAGTTGCGGGCTTCTATAATTCACCCCTCCACTTT
CASSEVAGFYNSPLHF
>NA|TRBJ1-3|TRBD1|TRBV28
TGTGCCAGCAGTCCCTTGACAGGGGCTGGAAACACCATATATTTT
CASSPLTGAGNTIYF
>few|TRBJ2-1|NA|TRBV3-1/TRBV3-2
TGTGCCAGCAGCCAAGATCTTGTGGGGGGGCCTTACAATGAGCAGTTCTTC
CASSQDLVGGPYNEQFF
>NA|TRBJ1-6|TRBD1|TRBV25-1
TGTGCCAGCAGTGCCTCGGGACAGGGGAGTTCACCCCTCCACTTT
CASSASGQGSSPLHF
>NA|TRBJ1-2|TRBD1|TRBV5-4
TGTGCCAGCAGCTTGGGACAGGGGAACTATGGCTACACCTTC
CASSLGQGNYGYTF
>NA|TRBJ2-3|NA|TRBV6-2/TRBV6-3
TGTGCCAGCAGTCCACAGTTAGATACGCAGTATTTT
CASSPQLDTQYF
>NA|TRBJ2-7|NA|TRBV6-2/TRBV6-3
TGTGCCAGCAGTTCGGACAGGGAGGGCGAGCAGTACTTC
CASSSDREGEQYF
>NA|TRBJ2-6|NA|TRBV7-2
TGTGCCAGCAGCAGACCGTCGGGCTCTGGGGCCAACGTCCTGACTTTC
CASSRPSGSGANVLTF
>NA|TRBJ2-2|TRBD1|TRBV6-5
TGTGCCAGCGCTGGAAGGGGGCCACCCACCGGGGAGCTGTTTTTT
CASAGRGPPTGELFF
>NA|TRBJ2-4|NA|TRBV7-9
TGTGCCAGCAGCCCACCCTACAGATTAGCCAAAAACATTCAGTACTTC
CASSPPYRLAKNIQYF
>NA|TRBJ1-6|NA|TRBV2
TGTGCCAGCAGTGAAGGGCTCTGGGGGGGTTCACCCCTCCACTTT
CASSEGLWGGSPLHF
>NA|TRBJ1-2|TRBD1|TRBV2
TGTGCCAGCCGAGGGGACAGGGATAGCTATGGCTACACCTTC
CASRGDRDSYGYTF
>NA|TRBJ1-1|NA|TRBV19
TGTGCCAGTAGTATCTTCCAGGGAAGCACTGAAGCTTTCTTT
CASSIFQGSTEAFF
>NA|TRBJ2-5|TRBD2|TRBV3-1/TRBV3-2
TGTGCCAGCAGCCCCCCGGGACTAGCGGGGGGCATCCATGAGACCCAGTACTTC
CASSPPGLAGGIHETQYF
>NA|TRBJ1-6|NA|TRBV2
TGTGCCAGCGGGGTTCAGGGTAATGCCAATTCACCCCTCCACTTT
CASGVQGNANSPLHF
>NA|TRBJ2-7|NA|TRBV2
TGTGCCAGCAAGTGGGACACCGCATCCTACGAGCAGTACTTC
CASKWDTASYEQYF
>NA|TRBJ1-4|NA|TRBV30
TGTGCCTGGAGGGTATTACTCGGACGGACAAATGAAAAACTGTTTTTT
CAWRVLLGRTNEKLFF
>NA|TRBJ1-1|NA|TRBV4-1
TGCGCCAGCAGCCTTGGGGCCGTTGGGAACACTGAAGCTTTCTTT
CASSLGAVGNTEAFF
>NA|TRBJ2-7|TRBD2|TRBV6-5
TGTGCCAGCAGTTCCCCGTCGGGGGGGGGTTACCACGAGCAGTACTTC
CASSSPSGGGYHEQYF
>few|TRBJ2-6|NA|TRBV5-1
TGCGCCAGCAGCTTGGCAGGTATAGGCTCTGGGGCCAACGTCCTGACTTTC
CASSLAGIGSGANVLTF
>NA|TRBJ1-2|NA|TRBV9
TGTGCCAGCAGCCCCCCGACTCCACTCTATGGCTACACCTTC
CASSPPTPLYGYTF
>NA|TRBJ2-1|TRBD2|TRBV19
TGTGCCAGTAGTAGGGGCGGGGGGACCTACAATGAGCAGTTCTTC
CASSRGGGTYNEQFF
>NA|TRBJ2-1|TRBD2|TRBV11-3
TGTGCCAGCAGCTTAGGCCGACTAGCGGTTGACAATGAGCAGTTCTTC
CASSLGRLAVDNEQFF
>once|TRBJ1-1|TRBD1|TRBV3-1/TRBV3-2
TGTGCCAGCAGCCAAGCGGGGATGAGGGGACAGTTGAACACTGAAGCTTTCTTT
CASSQAGMRGQLNTEAFF
>NA|TRBJ1-1|NA|TRBV7-8
TGTGCCAGCAGCTTAGAGGCGGGAAGGTACACTGAAGCTTTCTTT
CASSLEAGRYTEAFF
>few|TRBJ1-2|NA|TRBV4-2
TGTGCCAGCAGCCAAGATATCACAGGGACCAACTATGGCTACACCTTC
CASSQDITGTNYGYTF
>NA|TRBJ2-5|TRBD1|TRBV7-9
TGTGCCAGCAGCTTAGCCGGACAGGGGGAAGAGACCCAGTACTTC
CASSLAGQGEETQYF
>NA|TRBJ2-1|NA|TRBV9
TGTGCCAGCAGCGTAGCGGGGGTTTCCAATGAGCAGTTCTTC
CASSVAGVSNEQFF
>NA|TRBJ1-2|TRBD1|TRBV30
TGTGCCTGGAGTTACGCCGGGACAGGAGCGGATGGCTACACCTTC
CAWSYAGTGADGYTF
>NA|TRBJ2-7|NA|TRBV18
TGTGCCAGCTCACCACCCCAGGGACAACTCCCCTACGAGCAGTACTTC
CASSPPQGQLPYEQYF
>NA|TRBJ1-6|NA|TRBV23-1
TGCGCCAGCAGTCAATCCTTGGACAGAGGTTTTGTAGGTTTCGTTTGTTCACCCCTCCACTTT
CASSQSLDRGFVGFVCSPLHF
>NA|TRBJ2-7|TRBD1|TRBV6-2/TRBV6-3
TGTGCCAGCAGTTCCTTTGCTAGAGACAGGGGTGGCGAGCAGTACTTC
CASSSFARDRGGEQYF
>NA|TRBJ2-2|NA|TRBV7-2
TGTGCCAGCAGCTTAGTCTTCAGTAACACCGGGGAGCTGTTTTTT
CASSLVFSNTGELFF
>NA|TRBJ1-4|TRBD1|TRBV5-1
TGCGCCAGCAGCTTGCAGGGGGTAGGGGCTAATGAAAAACTGTTTTTT
CASSLQGVGANEKLFF
>few|TRBJ2-7|TRBD1|TRBV19
TGTGCCAGTAGTTCCCGGGACAGGGCCTACGAGCAGTACTTC
CASSSRDRAYEQYF
>NA|TRBJ1-1|NA|TRBV27
TGTGCCAGCAGTTTATGGGCAGGGCAATCCACTGAAGCTTTCTTT
CASSLWAGQSTEAFF
>once|TRBJ1-1|NA|TRBV4-1
TGCGCCAGCAGCCAAGGGGGGGGGAACACTGAAGCTTTCTTT
CASSQGGGNTEAFF
>NA|TRBJ2-1|NA|TRBV3-1/TRBV3-2
TGTGCCAGCAGCCAAGTGTCGGGGTCTGAGCAGTTCTTC
CASSQVSGSEQFF
>NA|TRBJ2-7|TRBD1|TRBV28
TGTGCCAGCAGTCCGCCATGGACAGGTACCTACGAGCAGTACTTC
CASSPPWTGTYEQYF
>NA|TRBJ2-5|NA|TRBV13
TGTGCCAGCAGCTTCGGCAGGGACACCATTTACTTC
CASSFGRDTIYF
>once|TRBJ2-7|TRBD1|TRBV6-5
TGTGCCAGCAGAACAGGGGGCCTCTCCTACGAGCAGTACTTC
CASRTGGLSYEQYF
>NA|TRBJ2-3|TRBD2|TRBV29-1
TGCAGCGTTCAGACAGCGGGGACAGATACGCAGTATTTT
CSVQTAGTDTQYF
>NA|TRBJ2-6|TRBD1|TRBV4-3
TGCGCCAGCAGCCAAGCTAGACAGGGGGCGTTCTCTGGGGCCAACGTCCTGACTTTC
CASSQARQGAFSGANVLTF
>NA|TRBJ1-2|NA|TRBV6-1
TGTGCCAGCAGTGAATGGGAGGGGAGTGGCGGCTACACCTTC
CASSEWEGSGGYTF
>once|TRBJ2-4|NA|TRBV5-4
TGTGCCAGCAGCTTCTCCGGGGGCATTCAGTACTTC
CASSFSGGIQYF
>NA|TRBJ1-2|TRBD1|TRBV2
TGTGCCAGCAGGAGAAGACAGGGGGCGGTGGGCTACACCTTC
CASRRRQGAVGYTF
>NA|TRBJ1-1|NA|TRBV7-2
TGTGCCAGCAGCCAAAGGGGTAACACTGAAGCTTTCTTT
CASSQRGNTEAFF
>NA|TRBJ1-6|NA|TRBV7-2
TGTGCCAGCAGCGCACTCCTACAGGGTTCACCCCTCCACTTT
CASSALLQGSPLHF
>NA|TRBJ2-3|NA|TRBV10-3
TGTGCCATCAGAGGGGAAGATACGCAGTATTTT
CAIRGEDTQYF